This T cell receptor (beta chain) was obtained from a study of blood T cell repertoires in COVID-19. Study as a whole: Sites across the United States, Italy and Spain contributed samples from acute and convalescent COVID-19. The cDNA or gDNA used as material had been derived from T cells, B-cell-depleted T cells, or PBMCs.

In germline, CDR1 is LGHNA, CDR2 YNFKEQ. V was pared by 0 bases and J by 0 bases, with 21 bases between. The CDR3 covers 19 residues. Authors' processing steps: Nucleated cell counts were estimated from reference gene primer amplification. The data were produced by immunoSEQ multiplex PCR, yet TCRdb's version contains in-frame clones alone and is incomplete. That table supplies the V and J calls and clone size; D and trimming were determined from the DNA. Of hundreds of thousands of clones listed, 75% to 90% were seen once; the top ten hold 4% to 5.5%. Sequenced material: peripheral blood. This TCR was recovered from a woman aged 25 to 39 with acute or convalescent COVID-19. The gene calls are TRBV4-2 and TRBJ2-7; D possibly corresponds to TRBD2 (6 bases). CDR3 loop: CASSQDQVRASAYSYEQYF. The DNA for the CDR3 is TGTGCCAGCAGCCAAGATCAGGTACGGGCTAGCGCCTACTCCTACGAGCAGTACTTC.